This T cell receptor (beta chain) emerged from a study of blood T cell repertoires in COVID-19. Original processing methods: Reference gene primer amplification yielded estimated nucleated cell counts. Clones were sequenced by immunoSEQ multiplex PCR, and TCRdb holds only the in-frame ones, with some missing. D and trimming were read from the DNA, whereas the V and J calls and clone size are those reported in that table. The sample holds fewer than 300,000 clones, more than 75% seen once. Germline CDR1 is ENHRY and CDR2 is SYGVKD. V was trimmed by 0 bases and J by 2 bases, leaving 14 bases between them. The CDR3 runs to 16 residues.

The rearrangement joins TRBV10-3 to TRBJ2-7; tentatively, D is TRBD2 (6 bases). The sequence derives from a middle-aged woman who had recovered from COVID-19. Sequenced material: peripheral blood. The CDR3 spells CAISESGEGLTYEQYF. CDR3 DNA sequence: TGTGCCATCAGTGAGTCGGGAGAGGGACTCACCTACGAGCAGTACTTC.